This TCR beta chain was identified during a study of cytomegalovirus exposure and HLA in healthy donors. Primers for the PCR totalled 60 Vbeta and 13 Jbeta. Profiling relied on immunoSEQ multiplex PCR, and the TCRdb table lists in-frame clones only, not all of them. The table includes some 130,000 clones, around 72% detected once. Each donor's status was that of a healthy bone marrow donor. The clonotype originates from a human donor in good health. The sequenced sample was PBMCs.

The CDR3 DNA follows: TGTGCCAGCAGTCCTGCAGGGGTTGGCACTGAAGCTTTCTTT. It specifies CASSPAGVGTEAFF. The V call is TRBV7-2, the J call TRBJ1-1; tentative D call: TRBD1 (6 bases). CDR1 SGHTA and CDR2 FQGNSA come from the germline V gene. There are 14 residues in the CDR3. The V end was cut by 6 bases, the J end by 4 bases, with 15 bases between.